This T cell receptor (beta chain) derives from a study of blood T cell repertoires in COVID-19. Trimming stripped 6 bases from V and 3 bases from J, with 13 bases between. In germline, CDR1 is MDHEN, CDR2 SYDVKM. The CDR3 covers 14 residues. Data came from immunoSEQ multiplex PCR; TCRdb stores just in-frame clones and leaves some out. Of approximately 150,000 clones listed, approximately 86% are singletons. This clonotype was sampled from a man in his sixties or seventies with acute or convalescent COVID-19. This rearrangement joins TRBV28 to TRBJ2-3; TRBD2 is a possible D gene (6 bases). The sample comprised peripheral blood. The DNA of the CDR3 is TGTGCCAGCAGGTCGAGCGGGCTTACAGATACGCAGTATTTT. Protein product: CASRSSGLTDTQYF.